Below, one TCR beta chain is given with its context. Its antigen is still unknown. No much larger clone exists at a distance of one base, and base qualities are not known. A patient counted as having stable Graves' hyperthyroidism if no progression to ophthalmopathy occurred over 18 months of follow-up. Hyperthyroidism patients were newly diagnosed, had a disease duration of under 2 months, and were aged 18 to 65 years. The study excluded patients with uncontrolled infections, other autoimmune diseases, pregnancy or lactation. Clinical symptoms, serum thyroxine and TRAb, thyroid ultrasound, and orbital computed tomography formed the basis for the diagnoses. PBMCs were isolated from roughly 10 ml of fresh peripheral blood by Ficoll-Paque density gradient centrifugation. Total RNA was extracted using Trizol reagent, and RNA quality was assessed on an Agilent 2100 Bioanalyzer. The CDR3 goes from the cysteine to the phenylalanine over 14 residues. The sequence is cut down to CDR3 DNA, 42 bases in frame from base 1. A distance of 14 bases separates the germline ends of V and J, which lose 6 bases and 2 bases respectively.

The data stem from a study of T cells in Graves' hyperthyroidism and ophthalmopathy (dated by TCRdb to the late 2010s). At the level of the whole study: Peripheral blood samples were taken at the time of initial diagnosis, prior to any treatment. To identify TCR V-J signatures that set the groups apart, the researchers used a discovery cohort of 100 or so patients, made up of roughly 40 with Graves' ophthalmopathy and some 60 with stable Graves' hyperthyroidism. Prospective prediction of ophthalmopathy was tested in an independent validation cohort of 18 hyperthyroidism patients and 15 to 17 patients who later progressed to ophthalmopathy. The roughly 100 discovery patients were randomly divided into training and test sets at a 7:3 ratio. The study also compared thyroid tissue and blood T-cell repertoires from more than 5 Graves' hyperthyroidism patients. After blood sampling, hyperthyroidism patients were treated with methimazole at a starting dose of 30 mg daily, and ophthalmopathy patients were treated with high-dose intravenous methylprednisolone. According to the paper, TCR Vbeta CDR3 sequencing was carried out on 135 peripheral blood samples, which came from 40 to 45 ophthalmopathy, roughly 75 hyperthyroidism and roughly 17 progressor patients.

The TCR beta CDR3 regions were amplified from the RNA transcripts. The first round of RT-PCR for the TCR CDR3 was performed with the HTBI primer set and the Qiagen OneStep RT-PCR kit. A second multiplex PCR round built the libraries, followed by size selection and purification. The libraries were sequenced on an Illumina HiSeq2000 using paired-end 100 bp reads. Regarding the original processing steps: SOAPnuke was used to process the raw data, removing reads that contained adapters or uncalled bases, had a mean Phred below 15, or lacked an exact match to the constant primer or identifier. COPE v1.2.5 was used to merge the high-quality paired reads, and each unique nucleotide sequence was defined as a clonotype. MiTCR v1.1 was used to align clonotypes to the IMGT TRBV, TRBD and TRBJ reference segments. Analysis was restricted to V-J combinations with a frequency above 0.0001, which covered roughly 99% of repertoires. A TCS score was defined as the ratio of F50 (clonal expansion) to E x V (chaos), with BLOSUM62-based TCRdist applied between CDR3 peptides within each V-J. Welch's t-statistics and random forest reduced several hundred V-J features to fewer than 15, which were used in a naive Bayes classifier (R e1071). The raw public data were reprocessed by TCRdb itself: fastp quality trimming at Q25, MiXCR clonotype calling, in-frame beta chains only. Each entry merges the rows of one CDR3 protein and shows their most common DNA and genes. The V and J calls here are based on TCRdb, not the publication. The sample data list about 590,000 distinct CDR3 sequences, and less than 20% of these were observed just once. The ten largest account for approximately 7% of the sample.

Beyond this particular receptor, the publication reports: Most expanded thyroid clonotypes (frequency above 0.001) were also detected in blood, suggesting blood repertoires may reflect thyroid immune responses. No statistical method was used to fix the sample size in advance, and group allocation was not hidden from the investigators. In validation, the model predicted progression to ophthalmopathy with approximately 69% sensitivity and approximately 78% specificity, a median of 6.5 months before onset. Ophthalmopathy was separated from stable hyperthyroidism by a 13 V-J signature model, with over 85% sensitivity and roughly 81% specificity obtained in cross-validation and 80%/75% obtained in testing.

The sequenced sample was blood. Recombination connected TRBV12-3 or TRBV12-4 to TRBJ2-7; there is no confident call for the D gene. This sequence originates from a woman between 25 and 40 years old with Graves' hyperthyroidism. In nucleotides, the sequence is TGTGCCAGCAGCTTGATGGGCCCCACCTACGAGCAGTACTTC. This is translated as CASSLMGPTYEQYF.